Listed below are T cell receptor beta chains from one sample, sequenced in a study of technical replicates of blood from a few donors. The protocol was immunoSEQ multiplex PCR, while the TCRdb copy is restricted to in-frame clones and leaves out a portion. This repertoire shows more than 95,000 clones, 95% found once; its top ten account for around 0.21%. The specimen was T cells isolated from PBMCs. Receptor source: a human donor in good health. CDR3s include the opening cysteine and the closing phenylalanine or tryptophan. The D gene is left open where the match is weak. Size values are once, few and many counts, or a class for expanded clones, and some rows have none.

clone size	D gene	J gene	V gene	CDR3 protein	CDR3 DNA
NA	TRBD2	TRBJ2-1	TRBV28	CASSLPPGLAGVPNYNEQFF	TGTGCCAGCAGTTTGCCGCCGGGACTAGCGGGAGTCCCAAACTACAATGAGCAGTTCTTC
NA	TRBD2	TRBJ2-1	TRBV9	CASSVGGGIHNEQFF	TGTGCCAGCAGCGTAGGGGGGGGAATCCACAATGAGCAGTTCTTC
NA	NA	TRBJ2-1	TRBV6-5	CASSYEGVRQFF	TGTGCCAGCAGTTACGAGGGCGTTCGGCAGTTCTTC
NA	TRBD1	TRBJ2-3	TRBV9	CASSVESGGTGITDTQYF	TGTGCCAGCAGCGTGGAGTCCGGTGGGACAGGGATCACAGATACGCAGTATTTT
NA	NA	TRBJ2-1	TRBV14	CASSQFTSSYNEQFF	TGTGCCAGCAGCCAATTTACTAGTTCCTACAATGAGCAGTTCTTC
NA	NA	TRBJ1-5	TRBV11-2	CASSLDRGGNQPQHF	TGTGCCAGCAGCTTAGATCGGGGGGGCAATCAGCCCCAGCATTTT
NA	NA	TRBJ2-3	TRBV6-1	CASRRQIDTQYF	TGTGCCAGCAGGCGACAAATAGATACGCAGTATTTT
once	TRBD2	TRBJ2-7	TRBV7-9	CASSSRLALTYEQYF	TGTGCCAGCAGCTCCAGACTAGCGTTAACCTACGAGCAGTACTTC
NA	NA	TRBJ2-7	TRBV28	CASSLYRDEQYF	TGTGCCAGCAGTCTTTACAGGGACGAGCAGTACTTC
NA	TRBD1	TRBJ1-1	TRBV11-2	CASRGQGNGAEAFF	TGTGCCAGCAGGGGACAGGGGAACGGGGCTGAAGCTTTCTTT
NA	TRBD2	TRBJ2-5	TRBV18	CASSPRGSGVSETQYF	TGTGCCAGCTCACCCCGGGGTAGCGGGGTGTCAGAGACCCAGTACTTC
once	NA	TRBJ2-3	TRBV7-3	CASSFPQGLGTDTQYF	TGTGCCAGCAGCTTCCCGCAGGGACTGGGAACAGATACGCAGTATTTT
NA	NA	TRBJ2-7	TRBV5-1	CASSGLLGGYEQYF	TGCGCCAGCAGTGGGTTATTGGGGGGCTACGAGCAGTACTTC
NA	NA	TRBJ1-1	TRBV9	CASRNGGEAFF	TGTGCCAGCAGGAACGGTGGTGAAGCTTTCTTT
NA	TRBD2	TRBJ2-1	TRBV6-1	CASSVASGGGHYNEQFF	TGTGCCAGCAGTGTCGCTAGCGGGGGGGGTCACTACAATGAGCAGTTCTTC
few	NA	TRBJ1-1	TRBV28	CASSLQNTEAFF	TGTGCCAGCAGTTTACAGAACACTGAAGCTTTCTTT
once	NA	TRBJ2-3	TRBV27	CASSKVFGDSRTDTQYF	TGTGCCAGCAGTAAAGTATTTGGGGACTCTCGCACAGATACGCAGTATTTT
NA	NA	TRBJ1-5	TRBV5-6	CASSFGQGGQPQHF	TGTGCCAGCAGCTTTGGCCAGGGAGGACAGCCCCAGCATTTT
NA	TRBD1	TRBJ2-5	TRBV5-1	CASYRGELTLQQETQYF	TGCGCCAGCTACAGGGGCGAGTTAACCCTACAACAAGAGACCCAGTACTTC
NA	TRBD2	TRBJ2-1	TRBV10-1	CASSDQGGPDNEQFF	TGCGCCAGCAGTGATCAGGGAGGGCCTGACAATGAGCAGTTCTTC
NA	NA	TRBJ2-5	TRBV27	CASSLPGETQYF	TGTGCCAGCAGTCTCCCCGGGGAGACCCAGTACTTC
NA	NA	TRBJ1-1	TRBV30	CAWSILNTEAFF	TGTGCCTGGAGTATATTGAACACTGAAGCTTTCTTT
NA	NA	TRBJ2-7	TRBV6-1	CASSEEGGGGSYEQYF	TGTGCCAGCAGTGAAGAGGGAGGGGGGGGCTCCTACGAGCAGTACTTC
NA	NA	TRBJ1-1	TRBV25-1	CASRVAGGYTEAFF	TGTGCCAGCAGAGTAGCGGGGGGGTACACTGAAGCTTTCTTT
NA	TRBD1	TRBJ2-3	TRBV28	CASSRGLNTDTQYF	TGTGCCAGCAGTAGGGGGCTCAACACAGATACGCAGTATTTT
NA	NA	TRBJ2-7	TRBV27	CASSPKARPRDRHYEQYF	TGTGCCAGCAGTCCCAAAGCCCGTCCCCGAGACAGGCACTACGAGCAGTACTTC
NA	NA	TRBJ2-2	TRBV28	CASSLLAVGELFF	TGTGCCAGCAGTTTACTAGCAGTCGGGGAGCTGTTTTTT
NA	TRBD1	TRBJ1-1	TRBV30	CAWQRQGGTEAFF	TGTGCCTGGCAACGGCAGGGGGGAACTGAAGCTTTCTTT